The 14 T cell receptor beta chains below all came from one sample that was sequenced in a study of blood T cell repertoires in COVID-19. Clones were read by immunoSEQ multiplex PCR, and TCRdb kept only the in-frame ones, dropping some. The sample has about 24,000 clones, around 88% seen once. Specimen: peripheral blood. These receptors were taken from a human donor with active COVID-19. The donor label of this sample is uncertain.

The V gene is TRBV7-2, the J gene TRBJ2-2; D perhaps matches TRBD2 (6 bases). The V gene lost 8 bases and the J gene lost 2 bases, with 9 bases spanning the gap. CDR1 and CDR2 from the germline V gene are SGHTA and FQGNSA. The CDR3 runs 13 residues. The CDR3 sequence: CASRGLNTGELFF. The CDR3 DNA reads as TGTGCCAGCCGGGGACTTAACACCGGGGAGCTGTTTTTT.

The chain combines TRBV15 with TRBJ1-5, with D possibly matching TRBD1 (5 bases). The germline V gene has CDR1 LNHNV and CDR2 YYDKDF (reference sequence). V was clipped by 0 bases and J by 5 bases, with 11 bases between them. The CDR3 is 15 residues long. The CDR3 bases are TGTGCCACCAGCAGAGATCTCAGGGTAGATCAGCCCCAGCATTTT. This encodes CATSRDLRVDQPQHF.

The chain uses TRBV9 and TRBJ2-7; D is unclear. Trimming took off 1 base at V and 0 bases at J, with 11 bases between the two ends. The V gene's germline CDR1 is SGDLS and CDR2 YYNGEE. CDR3 size: 15 residues. In DNA form, the CDR3 reads TGTGCCAGCAGCGTAATGGCCAACCCCTCCTACGAGCAGTACTTC. It is translated as CASSVMANPSYEQYF.

The V call is TRBV19, the J call TRBJ2-7, with D perhaps TRBD2 (6 bases). The CDR3 is 15 residues long. Trimming took off 6 bases at V and 7 bases at J, with 22 bases between the two ends. The germline V gene encodes CDR1 LNHDA and CDR2 SQIVND (reference sequence). This chain's CDR3 is CASSPQWRGKKEQYF. DNA for the CDR3: TGTGCCAGTAGCCCCCAGTGGCGGGGTAAAAAGGAGCAGTACTTC.

The chain recombines TRBV4-2 with TRBJ2-1; 12 nucleotides line up with TRBD2. V gave up 0 bases and J gave up 8 bases; unmatched junction bases: 14. Germline-derived CDR1 and CDR2 are LGHNA and YNFKEQ. The CDR3 is 19 amino acids. CDR3 sequence reads: CASSQEMLAGGRESHEQFF. CDR3 DNA sequence: TGTGCCAGCAGCCAAGAGATGCTAGCGGGAGGGAGGGAGTCCCATGAGCAGTTCTTC.

This chain uses TRBV27 with TRBJ1-6; D might be TRBD1 (5 bases). Trimming took 3 bases from V and 7 from J, leaving 10 bases between them. This CDR3 comprises 14 residues. Germline-derived CDR1 and CDR2 are MNHEY and SMNVEV (reference sequence). DNA of the CDR3: TGTGCCAGCAGTTTTTCAGGGTCCAATTCACCCCTCCACTTT. Protein product: CASSFSGSNSPLHF.

The CDR3 DNA is TGTGCCAGCTCACCAACGAGCACTAGCGGGGGTTCCTACGAGCAGTACTTC. It is translated as CASSPTSTSGGSYEQYF. The V gene is TRBV18, the J gene TRBJ2-7; the match to TRBD2 covers 11 bases. The CDR3 is 17 residues long. The V gene end was trimmed by 2 bases and the J gene end by 1 base; junction bases not matched to a gene: 7. Per germline, CDR1 KGHSH and CDR2 LQKENI.

The genes are TRBV4-1 and TRBJ2-5; 14 nucleotides align to TRBD2. Losses at the gene ends were 1 base for V and 4 bases for J; bases not matched to a gene: 8. There are 18 residues in the CDR3. Per germline, CDR1 MGHRA and CDR2 YSYEKL. This CDR3 is CASSQGTSGGNVLETQYF. The DNA of the CDR3 is TGCGCCAGCAGCCAAGGGACTAGCGGGGGGAATGTCTTAGAGACCCAGTACTTC.

The chain joins TRBV4-1 to TRBJ1-4; 7 bases are shared with TRBD1. Germline CDR1 MGHRA, CDR2 YSYEKL. The V and J ends lost 3 bases and 5 bases, in that order; junction bases with no gene match: 3. The CDR3 is made up of 14 amino acids. CDR3 in amino acids: CASSQTGTNEKLFF. The CDR3 DNA reads TGCGCCAGCAGCCAGACAGGGACCAATGAAAAACTGTTTTTT.

The chain has TRBV7-2 and TRBJ2-7, with 13 bases that match TRBD2. Germline V lookup: CDR1 SGHTA, CDR2 FQGNSA. CDR3 length: 15 residues. V shed 3 bases and J 3 bases; nucleotides not matched to a gene: 2. The CDR3 sequence is CASSLTSGGSYEQYF. CDR3 in DNA: TGTGCCAGCAGCTTGACTAGCGGGGGGAGCTACGAGCAGTACTTC.

As to this clone: A read error may account for a junction end that differs from germline. J is TRBJ1-1 and V is TRBV7-7; maybe TRBD1 (5 bases). This CDR3 is built from 16 residues. CDR1 and CDR2 from the germline V gene are SSHAT and FNYEAQ (reference sequence). DNA for the CDR3: TGTGCTAGCAGCTTTACCCCGGGACTCCAGAACACTGAAGCTTTCTTT. Amino acids: CASSFTPGLQNTEAFF.

The V call is TRBV2, the J call TRBJ2-3, with unresolved D. This CDR3 contains 13 residues. The V end was cut by 7 bases, the J end by 2 bases, with 10 bases between. CDR1 is SNHLY and CDR2 is FYNNEI in the germline V gene. CDR3 DNA: TGTGCCAGCATACGAGACATCACAGATACGCAGTATTTT. Translating gives CASIRDITDTQYF.

The genes are TRBV6-6 and TRBJ2-1; D is ambiguous. V lost 1 base and J lost 7, with 5 bases in between. The CDR3 loop spans 12 amino acids. Germline V CDR1 and CDR2: MNHNY, SVGAGI (reference sequence). CDR3 coding DNA: TGTGCCAGCAGTTACTTGACAAATGAGCAGTTCTTC. Encoded protein: CASSYLTNEQFF.

The chain uses TRBV6-6 and TRBJ1-5, with D possibly matching TRBD1 (5 bases). This CDR3 is built from 12 residues. The germline CDR1 and CDR2 sequences are MNHNY and SVGAGI (reference sequence). Trimming removed 8 bases at V and 7 bases at J, with 12 bases between. CDR3 coding DNA: TGTGCCAGCCACGTGGGGGGACAGCCCCAGCATTTT. Protein product: CASHVGGQPQHF.